This passage covers 9 T cell receptor beta chains from one sample sequenced in a study of cytotoxic CD8 clonotypes in ibrutinib-treated CLL. Sequencing was performed with immunoSEQ multiplex PCR; in TCRdb, only in-frame clones are kept and a portion is missing. The sample includes about 200,000 clones, 70% of them seen just once. Sequenced here: PBMCs, sampled after 12 months of ibrutinib treatment. These receptors all come from a human donor with chronic lymphocytic leukemia.

The genes are TRBV28 and TRBJ2-1; 9 bases fit TRBD2. The CDR3 has 15 amino acids. Germline V gene sequence: CDR1 MDHEN, CDR2 SYDVKM. V dropped 4 bases and J dropped 8; count of bases not matched to a gene: 9. The DNA for the CDR3 is TGTGCCAGCAGTTCAGGCGGGAGGGCCAGGTATGAGCAGTTCTTC. Translation: CASSSGGRARYEQFF.

The chain has TRBV6-6 and TRBJ1-2; D call uncertain. This CDR3 has 14 amino acids. The V and J ends lost 5 bases and 6 bases respectively, with 16 bases between them. CDR1 is MNHNY, CDR2 SVGAGI, per germline (reference sequence). CDR3 sequence reads: CASSPPGRLDGYTF. As DNA, the CDR3 is TGTGCCAGCAGTCCCCCGGGCAGGCTTGATGGCTACACCTTC.

The chain has TRBV25-1 and TRBJ2-3; D gene unclear. From germline, CDR1 is MGHDK and CDR2 SYGVNS. The CDR3 loop spans 13 amino acids. The ends were cut back, 4 bases at V and 7 bases at J, with 12 bases in the middle. The CDR3 region is CASSAKGTNTQYF. The CDR3 DNA reads as TGTGCCAGCAGTGCCAAGGGTACGAATACGCAGTATTTT.

There are a few counts of this clone. The V and J genes are TRBV5-6 and TRBJ2-6, with D hard to call. This CDR3 comprises 13 residues. Germline assignment: CDR1 SGHDT and CDR2 YYEEEE. Trimming left V 7 bases short and J 2 bases short, with 7 bases between. CDR3 DNA sequence: TGTGCCAGCCGCACCCCTGGGGCCAACGTCCTGACTTTC. It codes for CASRTPGANVLTF.

This clone was seen many times. The gene calls are TRBV11-2 and TRBJ2-2; D unclear. V was clipped by 4 bases and J by 7 bases, with 13 bases between them. The CDR3 extends over 14 amino acids. Germline V gene sequence: CDR1 SGHAT, CDR2 FQNNGV. The CDR3 DNA follows: TGTGCCAGCAGCTCGGCAGCCGGTGGCGGGGAGCTGTTTTTT. It codes for CASSSAAGGGELFF. The whole variable domain, filled in from reference TRBV11-2 and TRBJ2-2, reads EAGVAQSPRYKIIEKRQSVAFWCNPISGHATLYWYQQILGQGPKLLIQFQNNGVVDDSQLPKDRFSAERLKGVDSTLKIQPAKLEDSAVYLCASSSAAGGGELFFGEGSRLTVL.

V is TRBV27 and J is TRBJ2-7; TRBD1 aligns across 8 bases. Germline lookup yields CDR1 MNHEY and CDR2 SMNVEV (reference sequence). The CDR3 spans 12 residues. With 6 bases clipped from V and 9 bases from J, the junction kept 7 bases outside the gene matches. The CDR3 region has the DNA TGTGCCAGCAGCGCTTCAGGGGGCCTGCAGTACTTC. It specifies CASSASGGLQYF.

The chain has TRBV6-1 and TRBJ2-7; 9 bases line up with TRBD1. CDR3 length: 14 amino acids. Per germline, CDR1 MNHNS and CDR2 SASEGT. V gave up 5 bases and J gave up 4 bases; unmatched junction bases: 6. The CDR3 loop reads CASSPTGTGYEQYF. The CDR3 bases are TGTGCCAGCAGTCCAACCGGGACAGGGTACGAGCAGTACTTC.

This clone showed up just a few times. The chain uses TRBV5-1 and TRBJ2-5; TRBD2 agrees at 8 bases. Trimming removed 1 base from V and 4 bases from J; junction bases left unmatched: 6. Germline V gene sequence: CDR1 SGHRS, CDR2 YFSETQ. This CDR3 region has 15 residues. CDR3 amino acids: CASSLSRGGRETQYF. The CDR3 bases are TGCGCCAGCAGCTTGTCACGGGGGGGAAGAGAGACCCAGTACTTC.

The rearrangement uses TRBV6-5 and TRBJ2-3; TRBD2 might be the D (5 bases). The V end lost 6 bases, the J end lost 2 bases, and 15 bases lay between the germline ends. The CDR3 runs to 15 residues. Germline V gene sequence: CDR1 MNHEY, CDR2 SVGAGI. The DNA for the CDR3 is TGTGCCAGCAGGGAGAGCGGATCGCACACAGATACGCAGTATTTT. Encoded protein: CASRESGSHTDTQYF.